This T cell receptor (beta chain) was recorded in a study of response to subunit inactivated influenza vaccine. Broader study findings: The authors offered the suggestion that each seasonal influenza vaccination recruits few new T cells.

With regard to this clonotype: Its specificity is unknown.

This CDR3 is built from 15 residues. V lost 5 bases, J lost 1 base, and 14 bases lay in between. Germline values: CDR1 SGHTA, CDR2 FQGNSA. TCRdb redid the calling of the RT-PCR reads with MiXCR, one entry per CDR3 protein. The data hold about 650,000 distinct CDR3 sequences, with around 13% observed a single time. The J gene is TRBJ2-5, the V gene TRBV7-2; TRBD1 is a possible D gene (5 bases). The sequence came from a man aged 50 to 60 who received an inactivated influenza vaccine. The material sequenced was PBMCs from blood, taken around 15 days before vaccination. This chain's CDR3 is CASSPQAGPQETQYF. CDR3 DNA: TGTGCCAGCAGCCCCCAGGCAGGGCCCCAAGAGACCCAGTACTTC.